These 5 T cell receptor beta chains came from one sample sequenced in a study of blood T cell repertoires in COVID-19. The protocol was immunoSEQ multiplex PCR, while the TCRdb copy is restricted to in-frame clones and leaves out a portion. The table shows about 74,000 clones, with just under 85% occurring only once. Sequencing was done on a sample of peripheral blood. The source of these receptors is a man in his sixties or seventies with acute or convalescent COVID-19.

The chain links TRBV20-1 to TRBJ2-5, with D maybe TRBD1 (6 bases). CDR1 DFQATT and CDR2 SNEGSKA come from the germline V gene (reference sequence). The CDR3 length is 16 residues. V lost 3 bases and J 5 bases, leaving 22 bases between the germline ends. The CDR3 sequence is CSASKGDLSPRETQYF. The CDR3 DNA sequence: TGCAGTGCTAGTAAGGGGGATCTTAGCCCAAGGGAGACCCAGTACTTC.

This chain links TRBV25-1 with TRBJ1-4; TRBD1 might be the D (5 bases). Between the trimmed V and J ends, which lost 1 base and 8 bases, there was a span of 8 bases. The CDR3 runs to 13 residues. The germline gives CDR1 MGHDK, CDR2 SYGVNS. CDR3 residues: CASSEWGGEKLFF. The CDR3 DNA reads as TGTGCCAGCAGTGAATGGGGGGGAGAAAAACTGTTTTTT.

This clone has more than one count but fewer than ten. V is TRBV19 and J is TRBJ1-1; unclear D gene. The CDR3 has 14 residues. CDR1 is LNHDA and CDR2 is SQIVND in the germline V gene (reference sequence). With 3 bases removed from V and 4 bases from J, the gap between germline ends came to 12 bases. DNA of the CDR3: TGTGCCAGTAGTATTAAGGGAGGCGTCACTGAAGCTTTCTTT. Translation gives CASSIKGGVTEAFF.

The V gene is TRBV19, the J gene TRBJ2-4, with 10 bases identical to TRBD1. The CDR3 covers 15 residues. The V segment lost 6 bases and the J segment 8 bases; nucleotides outside the gene matches: 10. In germline, CDR1 is LNHDA, CDR2 SQIVND (reference sequence). The CDR3, as DNA: TGTGCCAGTAGGGGTCGGGGACAGGGGAAAGACATTCAGTACTTC. It yields the protein CASRGRGQGKDIQYF. The whole variable domain, filled in from reference TRBV19 and TRBJ2-4, reads DGGITQSPKYLFRKEGQNVTLSCEQNLNHDAMYWYRQDPGQGLRLIYYSQIVNDFQKGDIAEGYSVSREKKESFPLTVTSAQKNPTAFYLCASRGRGQGKDIQYFGAGTRLSVL.

This chain uses TRBV5-5 with TRBJ1-5, with TRBD1 matching 8 bases. Germline V gene lookup returns CDR1 SGHKS and CDR2 YYEKEE (reference sequence). The CDR3 consists of 15 residues. J gave up 6 bases and V 2 bases, and 7 bases lay outside the gene matches. The CDR3 loop reads CASSFSGGAGQPQHF. DNA of the CDR3: TGTGCCAGCAGCTTTTCAGGGGGCGCGGGTCAGCCCCAGCATTTT.